Listed below are T cell receptor beta chains from one sample, sequenced in a study of blood T cell repertoires in COVID-19. This table comes from immunoSEQ multiplex PCR, and its TCRdb copy is limited to in-frame clones, with some not included. The table has about 160,000 clones, around 87% seen once. The sample comprised peripheral blood. Source of these receptors: a woman in her sixties with active or convalescent COVID-19. CDR3s include the opening cysteine and the closing phenylalanine or tryptophan. A D gene is named only where the DNA matches it firmly. The size entry is marked missing in some rows and otherwise reads once, few, many or a size class.

size | J | D | V | DNA | CDR3
- | TRBJ2-1 | TRBD2 | TRBV6-2/TRBV6-3 | TGTGCCAGCAGTAAAAAGCGGGGGGCATACAATGAGCAGTTCTTC | CASSKKRGAYNEQFF
- | TRBJ2-3 | - | TRBV7-2 | TGTGCCAGCAGCCCCCAAGGGGGTGGGGCAGATACGCAGTATTTT | CASSPQGGGADTQYF
few | TRBJ2-3 | - | TRBV5-4 | TGTGCCAGCAGCCGAACAGGGTTCCGGGGCACAGATACGCAGTATTTT | CASSRTGFRGTDTQYF
- | TRBJ1-5 | - | TRBV6-2/TRBV6-3 | TGTGCCAGCAGTTACGACTCATTTCAGCCCCAGCATTTT | CASSYDSFQPQHF
- | TRBJ1-5 | - | TRBV6-6 | TGTGCCAGCCACAGGGCCCCACGTTATAGCAATCAGCCCCAGCATTTT | CASHRAPRYSNQPQHF
once | TRBJ2-7 | TRBD2 | TRBV2 | TGTGCCAGCAGCGCGATGGAGCGGGGGTTCTCCTACGAGCAGTACTTC | CASSAMERGFSYEQYF
once | TRBJ1-4 | - | TRBV2 | TGTGCCTCGAGCGAAGCGGGAGAAGAAAAACTGTTTTTT | CASSEAGEEKLFF
- | TRBJ1-3 | - | TRBV7-2 | TGTGCCAGCAGCACCGGGGGAGGGGAAAACACCATATATTTT | CASSTGGGENTIYF
- | TRBJ2-7 | TRBD2 | TRBV7-2 | TGTGCCAGCAGCCCGACTAGCGGGTCCTACGAGCAGTACTTC | CASSPTSGSYEQYF
- | TRBJ2-3 | TRBD2 | TRBV19 | TGTGCCAGTAGTATTTCGTGGCTAGCGGGGGTTTCTAGCACAGATACGCAGTATTTT | CASSISWLAGVSSTDTQYF
- | TRBJ1-3 | - | TRBV6-2/TRBV6-3 | TGTGCCAGCAGCGGACAGCTCTCTGGAAACACCATATATTTT | CASSGQLSGNTIYF
- | TRBJ2-3 | - | TRBV12-5 | TGTGCTAGTGACTCCTCGGGACACAGCACAGATACGCAGTATTTT | CASDSSGHSTDTQYF
few | TRBJ1-2 | TRBD1 | TRBV6-5 | TGTGCCAGCAGCCTAGATGACAGGGGAGGTGCTGGCTACACCTTC | CASSLDDRGGAGYTF
- | TRBJ1-2 | - | TRBV7-2 | TGTGCCAGCAGCCCCAGGGGAGCGGACTATGGCTACACCTTC | CASSPRGADYGYTF
- | TRBJ1-1 | TRBD1 | TRBV30 | TGTGCCTGGAGACCGGGACAGGGATCGGAAGCTTTCTTT | CAWRPGQGSEAFF
- | TRBJ2-5 | - | TRBV7-9 | TGTGCCAGCAGCTTATTCTCCGGTCCTCAAGAGACCCAGTACTTC | CASSLFSGPQETQYF
- | TRBJ1-6 | - | TRBV18 | TGTGCCAGCTCAGTTACTCTTGATTCACCCCTCCACTTT | CASSVTLDSPLHF
- | TRBJ1-1 | - | TRBV2 | TGTGCCAGCACCAGAGGGAGGGTGGGGGACACTGAAGCTTTCTTT | CASTRGRVGDTEAFF
- | TRBJ2-7 | - | TRBV12-3/TRBV12-4 | TGTGCCAGCAGTTTGGAGTCCTACGAGCAGTACTTC | CASSLESYEQYF
- | TRBJ2-3 | - | TRBV10-1 | TGCGCCAGCAGTGAGCGGACTTTCTCTAGCACAGATACGCAGTATTTT | CASSERTFSSTDTQYF
- | TRBJ2-7 | - | TRBV6-1 | TGTGCCAGCAGTGAATGGGGGCCAACCTACGAGCAGTACTTC | CASSEWGPTYEQYF